This T cell receptor (beta chain) was recorded in a study of blood T cell repertoires in COVID-19. Study-level information: Whether acute or convalescent, the COVID-19 samples came from the United States, Italy and Spain. Nucleic acid was either cDNA or gDNA, and it came from T cells, B-cell-depleted T cells, or PBMCs.

Original data processing: Counts of nucleated cells, estimated from reference gene primer amplification, were obtained. TCRdb's table, derived via immunoSEQ multiplex PCR, lists solely in-frame clones and lacks some. That table supplies the V and J calls and clone size; D and trimming were determined from the DNA. The table has 80,000 or so clones, approximately 85% seen once. Patients from Seattle were sampled longitudinally, starting during active infection. The germline V gene encodes CDR1 LGHDT and CDR2 YNNKEL (reference sequence). The CDR3 extends over 14 amino acids. With V trimmed by 6 bases and J by 4 bases, 5 bases remained unmatched.

The receptor comes from a man in his sixties with COVID-19, enrolled during active disease. The rearrangement uses TRBV3-1 (or the pseudogene TRBV3-2) and TRBJ1-5, with TRBD1 identical over 8 bases. Sequencing was done on a sample of peripheral blood. The CDR3 DNA sequence: TGTGCCAGCAGTTTCACAGGGGGTAATCAGCCCCAGCATTTT. Encoded protein: CASSFTGGNQPQHF.